The next 28 T cell receptor beta chains were all read from a single sample in a study of technical replicates of blood from a handful of donors. Clones were sequenced by immunoSEQ multiplex PCR, and TCRdb holds only the in-frame ones, with some missing. The table lists around 80,000 clones, 98% of them singletons. Sequencing input: T cells isolated from PBMCs. These receptors all stem from a human donor in good health.

The J gene is TRBJ1-1, the V gene TRBV15; the match to TRBD1 covers 8 bases. Germline CDR1 LNHNV, CDR2 YYDKDF (reference sequence). Losses at the gene ends were 6 bases for V and 0 bases for J; bases not matched to a gene: 6. The CDR3 sequence is 15 residues long. This CDR3 is CATSTGGGLNTEAFF. The CDR3, as DNA: TGTGCCACCAGTACAGGGGGAGGCCTGAACACTGAAGCTTTCTTT.

The chain couples TRBV27 to TRBJ2-7; TRBD1 matches 8 bases. Germline loops: CDR1 MNHEY, CDR2 SMNVEV (reference sequence). This CDR3 has 17 amino acids. V was clipped by 2 bases and J by 1 base; unmatched bases: 10. The DNA of the CDR3 is TGTGCCAGCAGTTTAAGTCGGACAGGGAGGAGGTCCTACGAGCAGTACTTC. Translated, it gives CASSLSRTGRRSYEQYF.

The J gene is TRBJ2-5, the V gene TRBV14, with 7 bases lining up with TRBD2. Germline CDR1 and CDR2: SGHDN and FVKESK. This CDR3 has 17 amino acids. Trimming at V came to 0 bases and at J to 4 bases, leaving 11 bases not matched to a gene. The CDR3 DNA is TGTGCCAGCAGCCAAGATGGACTAGGGTGGGGCGGAGAGACCCAGTACTTC. It yields the protein CASSQDGLGWGGETQYF.

The rearrangement links TRBV10-3 to TRBJ2-3, with 7 nucleotides matching TRBD2. Germline CDR1 and CDR2: ENHRY and SYGVKD. V lost 8 bases to trimming and J lost 2 bases; unmatched junction nucleotides: 10. This CDR3 comprises 15 residues. Written as DNA, the CDR3 is TGTGCCATCGGGGGGGTAGCGGGTTCCACAGATACGCAGTATTTT. Translating gives CAIGGVAGSTDTQYF.

The chain has TRBV29-1 and TRBJ1-1; D is unresolved. From germline, CDR1 is SQVTM and CDR2 ANQGSEA. The CDR3 consists of 13 residues. Trimming took 3 bases from V and 1 from J, leaving 9 bases between them. Here the CDR3 reads CSVDRRQNTEAFF. Here the CDR3 DNA reads TGCAGCGTTGACCGCAGGCAGAACACTGAAGCTTTCTTT.

This clone showed up just a few times. This CDR3 reads CASSGRQGSKNTEAFF. In DNA form, the CDR3 reads TGTGCCAGCAGCGGCCGACAGGGAAGTAAGAACACTGAAGCTTTCTTT. The chain recombines TRBV9 with TRBJ1-1, with 7 bases matching TRBD1. The CDR3 is 16 amino acids. Germline CDR1 reads SGDLS; CDR2 reads YYNGEE. V trimming: 3 bases; J trimming: 1 base; junction bases outside the gene matches: 9.

This CDR3 reads CASRDRVSNQPQHF. The CDR3 DNA reads as TGTGCCTCAAGAGACAGGGTAAGCAATCAGCCCCAGCATTTT. This sequence joins TRBV19 and TRBJ1-5; 7 nucleotides align to TRBD1. J gave up 1 base and V 11 bases, and 8 bases lay outside the gene matches. The CDR3 is made up of 14 amino acids. CDR1 is LNHDA, CDR2 SQIVND, per germline (reference sequence). Full variable domain (missing parts from reference TRBV19 and TRBJ1-5): DGGITQSPKYLFRKEGQNVTLSCEQNLNHDAMYWYRQDPGQGLRLIYYSQIVNDFQKGDIAEGYSVSREKKESFPLTVTSAQKNPTAFYLCASRDRVSNQPQHFGDGTRLSIL.

Only one count was recorded for this clone. The V and J genes are TRBV5-1 and TRBJ1-1, with D maybe TRBD1 (5 bases). Trimming stripped 3 bases from V and 5 bases from J, with 14 bases between. Germline CDR1 is SGHRS and CDR2 is YFSETQ. There are 14 residues in the CDR3. The CDR3 is CASSSHSGGTEAFF. The CDR3 DNA is TGCGCCAGCAGCTCCCATTCGGGGGGGACTGAAGCTTTCTTT.

J is TRBJ1-3 and V is TRBV19; perhaps TRBD1 as D (5 bases). V was cut by 6 bases and J by 0 bases, with 9 bases left in between. This CDR3 has 14 residues. Per germline, CDR1 LNHDA and CDR2 SQIVND (reference sequence). The CDR3: CASSDRPSGNTIYF. The CDR3 nucleotides read TGTGCCAGTAGCGACAGACCCTCTGGAAACACCATATATTTT.

The chain combines TRBV19 with TRBJ1-5; D possibly corresponds to TRBD1 (5 bases). Deletions cut 4 bases from V and 5 bases from J, with 15 bases between. CDR1 and CDR2 (germline): LNHDA, SQIVND (reference sequence). The length of the CDR3 is 15 residues. The CDR3 sequence is CASSTPRVPDQPQHF. DNA for the CDR3: TGTGCCAGTAGTACTCCCAGGGTGCCAGATCAGCCCCAGCATTTT.

CDR3 sequence reads: CASSSPGLRALEQYF. In DNA, the CDR3 is TGTGCCAGCAGTTCTCCGGGACTTAGGGCCCTCGAGCAGTACTTC. The chain employs TRBV27 and TRBJ2-7; TRBD2 is a possible D gene (6 bases). V lost 4 bases and J 6 bases, leaving 19 bases between the germline ends. The germline V gene encodes CDR1 MNHEY and CDR2 SMNVEV (reference sequence). The CDR3 sequence is 15 residues long.

The chain joins TRBV30 to TRBJ2-2, with D maybe TRBD2 (5 bases). V was trimmed by 1 base and J by 2 bases, leaving 14 bases between them. Germline V lookup: CDR1 GTSNPN, CDR2 SVGIG (reference sequence). The length of the CDR3 is 16 residues. In nucleotides, the CDR3 is TGTGCCTGGAGTGGAGCAGTCCGGGGAAACACCGGGGAGCTGTTTTTT. Residues: CAWSGAVRGNTGELFF.

The rearrangement links TRBV19 to TRBJ2-4; D is undetermined. Per germline, CDR1 LNHDA and CDR2 SQIVND (reference sequence). With 1 base removed from V and 0 bases from J, the gap between germline ends came to 16 bases. The length of the CDR3 is 18 residues. The CDR3 DNA follows: TGTGCCAGTAGTATAGGTTTGTTCAACACCCTAGCCAAAAACATTCAGTACTTC. It is translated as CASSIGLFNTLAKNIQYF.

This rearrangement joins TRBV5-1 to TRBJ2-1; TRBD1 matches at 10 bases. After removal of 3 bases from V and 6 bases from J, the junction contained 3 bases not matched to a gene. CDR1 and CDR2 from the germline V gene are SGHRS and YFSETQ. The CDR3 is made up of 14 amino acids. CDR3 residues: CASSSDRGGNEQFF. Written as DNA, the CDR3 is TGCGCCAGCAGCTCGGACAGGGGGGGCAATGAGCAGTTCTTC.

The rearrangement uses TRBV28 and TRBJ2-7; D unresolved. CDR3 length: 17 residues. CDR1 MDHEN and CDR2 SYDVKM come from the germline V gene. Trimming removed 5 bases at V and 2 bases at J, with 22 bases between. The CDR3 region has the DNA TGTGCCAGCAGTACTAACATGGAGCAACCTTACCCCTACGAGCAGTACTTC. Encoded protein: CASSTNMEQPYPYEQYF.

This clone occurred once. The genes are TRBV5-4 and TRBJ2-7; perhaps TRBD2 as D (6 bases). The germline gives CDR1 SGHNT, CDR2 YYREEE (reference sequence). This CDR3 spans 14 amino acids. V was shortened by 1 base and J by 5 bases, with 13 bases between the two germline ends. As DNA, the CDR3 is TGTGCCAGCAGCTTGTATGCAGGGAGGAACGAGCAGTACTTC. Protein product: CASSLYAGRNEQYF.

This rearrangement joins TRBV6-1 to TRBJ1-5; 7 bases match TRBD1. In germline, CDR1 is MNHNS, CDR2 SASEGT. The CDR3 contains 14 residues. V shed 4 bases, J shed 6 bases, and the junction held 6 bases outside the gene matches. This chain's CDR3 is CASSVQGYGQPQHF. The CDR3 DNA is TGTGCCAGCAGTGTACAGGGGTATGGTCAGCCCCAGCATTTT.

The V call is TRBV19, the J call TRBJ1-5; tentatively, D is TRBD1 (6 bases). Trimming took 4 bases from V and 3 from J, leaving 7 bases between them. CDR1 is LNHDA, CDR2 SQIVND, per germline (reference sequence). The CDR3 has 13 residues. The CDR3 DNA reads as TGTGCCAGTAGTAAGGGGGACAATCAGCCCCAGCATTTT. Translating gives CASSKGDNQPQHF.

The chain has TRBV5-1 and TRBJ2-7, with D tentatively TRBD2 (6 bases). Germline V gene lookup returns CDR1 SGHRS and CDR2 YFSETQ. This CDR3 region has 15 residues. Between the trimmed V and J ends, which lost 0 bases and 0 bases, there was a span of 10 bases. As DNA, the CDR3 is TGCGCCAGCAGCTTGGGAGATAGCGGCTCCTACGAGCAGTACTTC. Encoded protein: CASSLGDSGSYEQYF.

The rearrangement uses TRBV6-5 and TRBJ2-7; 7 bases map to TRBD1. V was pared by 2 bases and J by 6 bases, with 13 bases of the junction left unmatched. This CDR3 region has 16 residues. CDR1 and CDR2 (germline): MNHEY, SVGAGI. CDR3 sequence (DNA): TGTGCCAGCAGTTACGGACTTGGGGACAGAGTTTTCGAGCAGTACTTC. Translation gives CASSYGLGDRVFEQYF.

The chain is built from TRBV19 and TRBJ2-3, with 11 bases aligning to TRBD1. CDR3 size: 15 residues. V shed 4 bases and J 4 bases; nucleotides not matched to a gene: 4. Germline CDR1 reads LNHDA; CDR2 reads SQIVND (reference sequence). In DNA, the CDR3 is TGTGCCAGTAGTAGTCGGGACAGGGGGTCAGATACGCAGTATTTT. Translating gives CASSSRDRGSDTQYF.

The chain carries TRBV6-1 and TRBJ2-7; perhaps TRBD2 as D (6 bases). CDR1 is MNHNS, CDR2 SASEGT, per germline. The CDR3 length is 14 residues. Trimming cost V 7 bases and J 0 bases, with 13 bases left between them. CDR3 loop: CASTGSWGSYEQYF. Written as DNA, the CDR3 is TGTGCCAGCACCGGGAGTTGGGGCTCCTACGAGCAGTACTTC.

The DNA of the CDR3 is TGCGCCAGCAGCCAAGAAAACACCCCCCAGGGCTACACCTTC. Protein product: CASSQENTPQGYTF. V is TRBV4-1 and J is TRBJ1-2; no clear D gene. This CDR3 comprises 14 residues. V was pared by 0 bases and J by 8 bases, with 13 bases between. CDR1 and CDR2 from the germline V gene are MGHRA and YSYEKL.

The V call is TRBV19, the J call TRBJ2-4, with 7 bases lining up with TRBD1. The CDR3 sequence is 17 residues long. The germline CDR1 and CDR2 sequences are LNHDA and SQIVND (reference sequence). The V and J ends lost 10 bases and 3 bases, in that order; junction bases with no gene match: 18. The CDR3 sequence: CATSTRGLRDNKNIQYF. CDR3 coding DNA: TGTGCCACCTCCACTAGGGGGCTCCGGGACAACAAAAACATTCAGTACTTC.

The CDR3 region has the DNA TGTGCCAGCAGCGGCCGGAGCAGCGACGAGCAGTACTTC. It specifies CASSGRSSDEQYF. The rearrangement uses TRBV11-3 and TRBJ2-7; D unclear. This CDR3 is built from 13 residues. CDR1 SGHNT and CDR2 YENEEA come from the germline V gene. Trimming removed 5 bases from V and 5 bases from J, with 13 bases in between.

This CDR3 is CASIRGRGMNTEAFF. CDR3 sequence (DNA): TGTGCCAGCATTCGGGGGCGGGGGATGAACACTGAAGCTTTCTTT. The chain has TRBV25-1 and TRBJ1-1, with D maybe TRBD1 (6 bases). The CDR3 sequence is 15 residues long. Trimming pared 7 bases from V and 0 bases from J, leaving 15 bases between. CDR1 is MGHDK and CDR2 is SYGVNS in the germline V gene.

A note on this clone: The sample has other DNA sequences that encode this CDR3 too. The rearrangement joins TRBV7-9 to TRBJ2-7; 8 bases map to TRBD2. J was trimmed by 3 bases and V by 5 bases; bases with no gene match: 9. This CDR3 is built from 15 residues. Germline lookup yields CDR1 SEHNR and CDR2 FQNEAQ (reference sequence). Here the CDR3 reads CASSEGAGDVYEQYF. DNA of the CDR3: TGTGCCAGCAGCGAGGGAGCGGGAGATGTCTACGAGCAGTACTTC.

This chain links TRBV28 with TRBJ2-5, with D perhaps TRBD1 (6 bases). V gave up 7 bases and J gave up 5 bases, with 17 bases separating them. The CDR3 runs to 14 residues. The germline V gene encodes CDR1 MDHEN and CDR2 SYDVKM. The CDR3 nucleotides are TGTGCCAGCAAATTTGTACAGGGACGTGAGACCCAGTACTTC. Protein product: CASKFVQGRETQYF.